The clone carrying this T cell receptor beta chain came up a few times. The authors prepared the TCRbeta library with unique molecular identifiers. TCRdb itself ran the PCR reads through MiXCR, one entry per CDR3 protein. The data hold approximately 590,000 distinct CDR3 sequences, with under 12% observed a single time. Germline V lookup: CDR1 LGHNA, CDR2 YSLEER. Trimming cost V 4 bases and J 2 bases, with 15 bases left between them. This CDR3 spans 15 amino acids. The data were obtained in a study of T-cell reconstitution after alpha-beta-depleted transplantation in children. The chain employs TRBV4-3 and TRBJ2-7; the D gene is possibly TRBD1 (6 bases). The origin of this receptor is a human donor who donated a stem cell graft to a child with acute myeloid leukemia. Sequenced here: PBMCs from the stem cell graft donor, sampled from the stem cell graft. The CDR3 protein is CASSRRQVRAYEQYF. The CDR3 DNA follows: TGCGCCAGCAGCCGACGACAGGTTCGGGCCTACGAGCAGTACTTC.